This T cell receptor beta chain was documented in a study of OX40 agonist ivuxolimab in advanced cancers. The protocol was immunoSEQ multiplex PCR, while the TCRdb copy is restricted to in-frame clones and leaves out a portion. The data show around 80,000 clones, with 80% to 90% seen just once and 0.3% to 0.4% held by the top ten. This CDR3 has 15 residues. Germline CDR1 reads SGHTA; CDR2 reads FQGNSA. The V gene lost 5 bases and the J gene lost 9 bases, with 20 bases spanning the gap. Note on this clone: Its cognate antigen is unknown.

Findings and caveats of the study: In the expanded peripheral T cells, antigen specificity was never determined.

This receptor was identified in an adult with an advanced solid tumor such as melanoma, head and neck, liver or kidney cancer. The sample in question was CD4+ or CD8+ T cells sorted from blood, obtained in a trial of the OX40 agonist ivuxolimab. The chain links TRBV7-2 to TRBJ1-5; possible D gene TRBD1, 5 bases. DNA for the CDR3: TGTGCCAGCAGCCCCCCGGCAGGGATGGGATCGCCCCAGCATTTT. Residues: CASSPPAGMGSPQHF.